These 24 T cell receptor beta chains came from one sample sequenced in a study of tumor and adjacent non-tumor tissue in lung cancer. Three rounds of nested PCR, following a modified ARM-PCR protocol, produced the TCRbeta library. TCRdb analysed the multiplex PCR reads with MiXCR anew, one entry per CDR3 protein. Of 65,000 to 75,000 distinct CDR3 sequences in the sample, around 73% were seen once. RNA was extracted from bulk tissue without any cell sorting. Sample: lung tumor tissue. The receptors stem from a man aged 55-75 years with non-small cell lung cancer.

The V and J genes are TRBV20-1 and TRBJ2-7; the D is unclear. This CDR3 has 11 residues. Germline values: CDR1 DFQATT, CDR2 SNEGSKA (reference sequence). CDR3 region: CCGLDGYEQYF. The DNA for the CDR3 is TGCTGTGGTTTGGACGGCTACGAGCAGTACTTC.

In the case of this clonotype: At one boundary the junction diverges from the germline segment, which might be a read error. The J gene is TRBJ2-1, the V gene TRBV6-5, with 8 bases matching TRBD1. From germline, CDR1 is MNHEY and CDR2 SVGAGI. This CDR3 has 14 residues. CDR3 in DNA: TGTGACAGCAGCTCCGGACAGGGCCCCAATGAGCGGTTCTTC. It is translated as CDSSSGQGPNERFF.

As for this clonotype: Because it lacks the conserved phenylalanine or tryptophan at the end, this CDR3 is likely a read error. The V and J genes are TRBV10-2 and TRBJ2-3; D possibly matches TRBD1 or TRBD2 (5 bases each). Per germline, CDR1 WSHSY and CDR2 SAAADI. This CDR3 region has 17 residues. As DNA, the CDR3 is TGCGCCAGCACGGACTTGAGCGGACACTCGCACACAGATACACAGTATTAT. This encodes CASTDLSGHSHTDTQYY.

To note about this clonotype: Given a much more abundant clone one base away, this may be a read error. Given the absence of the conserved phenylalanine or tryptophan at the CDR3 end, a read error is likely. V gene TRBV7-9 combines with J gene TRBJ2-7; D might be TRBD2 (6 bases). This CDR3 region has 14 residues. The germline CDR1 and CDR2 sequences are SEHNR and FQNEAQ (reference sequence). V lost 5 bases and J lost 3, with 14 bases in between. The CDR3 sequence: CASSPREMVYEQYL. CDR3 in DNA: TGTGCCAGCAGCCCCCGGGAGATGGTCTACGAGCAGTACCTC.

The genes are TRBV25-1 and TRBJ1-2; no clear D gene. From germline, CDR1 is MGHDK and CDR2 SYGVNS. The CDR3 runs 14 residues. Deletions cut 4 bases from V and 9 bases from J, with 18 bases between. Here the CDR3 reads CASSGDGGSGSYTF. CDR3 in DNA: TGTGCCAGCAGTGGCGACGGTGGGTCTGGTAGCTACACCTTC.

This clonotype was seen only once. Since a much larger clone is just one base distant, this may be a read error. This chain connects TRBV7-6 to TRBJ2-1; 9 bases match TRBD2. The J segment lost 0 bases and the V segment lost 4 bases, leaving 7 bases of the junction unmatched. Germline loops: CDR1 SGHVS, CDR2 FNYEAQ. The CDR3 covers 17 residues. CDR3 nucleotides: TGTGCCAGCAGCTCATCCGGGACTAGCAACTCCTACAATGAGCAGTTCTTC. Protein: CASSSSGTSNSYNEQFF.

The chain employs TRBV6-6 and TRBJ2-7; the match to TRBD1 covers 9 bases. The CDR3 loop spans 17 amino acids. The trim removed 11 bases at V and 1 base at J, leaving 18 bases unmatched. CDR1 is MNHNY, CDR2 SVGAGI, per germline (reference sequence). The CDR3 sequence: CACSFRDRALSSYEQYF. The CDR3 nucleotides read TGTGCCTGTAGTTTCCGGGACAGGGCTTTGAGTTCCTACGAGCAGTACTTC.

The chain couples TRBV20-1 to TRBJ2-7; 8 bases are a match to TRBD2. V dropped 1 base and J dropped 4; count of bases not matched to a gene: 9. The V gene's germline CDR1 is DFQATT and CDR2 SNEGSKA (reference sequence). The CDR3 extends over 15 amino acids. The CDR3 loop is CSARGRGTRYYEQYF. CDR3 coding DNA: TGCAGTGCTAGAGGTCGCGGGACTAGGTATTACGAGCAGTACTTC.

This clonotype was counted only a few times. V and J are TRBV30 and TRBJ2-1; 8 nucleotides align to TRBD2. The trim removed 0 bases at V and 7 bases at J, leaving 8 bases unmatched. The CDR3 contains 15 residues. CDR1 and CDR2 from the germline V gene are GTSNPN and SVGIG (reference sequence). The CDR3, as DNA: TGTGCCTGGAGTGTACTCAGCGGGGGCTATAATGAGCAGTTCTTC. Translation: CAWSVLSGGYNEQFF.

This clonotype was picked up many times. The V gene is TRBV6-5, the J gene TRBJ1-2; maybe TRBD1 (5 bases). The germline V gene has CDR1 MNHEY and CDR2 SVGAGI. This CDR3 region has 14 residues. Trimming shortened V by 4 bases and J by 0 bases, and 9 bases separated the two germline ends. CDR3 protein: CASSWGSPNYGYTF. CDR3 coding DNA: TGTGCCAGCAGTTGGGGGAGTCCTAACTATGGCTACACCTTC.

In this sample, this clonotype turned up once. The CDR3 end shows no conserved phenylalanine or tryptophan, and so a read error is likely. The rearrangement joins TRBV6-1 to TRBJ2-5; 9 bases map to TRBD2. Germline values: CDR1 MNHNS, CDR2 SASEGT. The CDR3 has 16 amino acids. The CDR3 DNA is TGTGGCAGCAGTGAGGTAGCGGGAGTGTGTGTAGAGACCCAGTACCTC. Translation: CGSSEVAGVCVETQYL.

The sample holds many counts of this clonotype. V usage is TRBV28 and J usage is TRBJ1-5; maybe TRBD1 (6 bases). The CDR3 extends over 14 amino acids. Germline V CDR1 and CDR2: MDHEN, SYDVKM. Trimming cost V 6 bases and J 9 bases, with 18 bases left between them. CDR3 amino acids: CASSSFGGRTPQHF. The CDR3 DNA follows: TGTGCCAGCAGCAGTTTCGGGGGGCGAACGCCCCAGCATTTT.

This clonotype was observed a few times. Relative to the germline gene, one junction end is altered; a read error may explain this. This chain uses TRBV11-3 with TRBJ2-3, with 13 bases aligning to TRBD2. CDR3 length: 16 residues. Germline V lookup: CDR1 SGHNT, CDR2 YENEEA. CDR3 sequence reads: CASRKGLAGTIDTHYF. The DNA of the CDR3 is TGTGCCAGCAGGAAGGGACTAGCGGGGACCATAGATACGCATTATTTT.

This clonotype appeared a few times. One end of the junction fails to match germline, which may point to a read error. The V gene is TRBV30, the J gene TRBJ1-6; TRBD1 aligns across 7 bases. This CDR3 is built from 14 residues. The germline V gene has CDR1 GTSNPN and CDR2 SVGIG (reference sequence). The CDR3 coding sequence is TGTGCCTGGAGTAGGCCAGGGGGTGAATCACCCCTCCAATTT. Translated: CAWSRPGGESPLQF.

A note on this clonotype: One end of the junction fails to match germline, which may point to a read error. CDR3: CVSSYSRRETAGQYF. In DNA form, the CDR3 reads TGTGTCAGCAGTTACTCGAGGCGGGAGACGGCTGGACAGTACTTC. J is TRBJ2-7 and V is TRBV6-5, with 7 bases that match TRBD2. The V gene's germline CDR1 is MNHEY and CDR2 SVGAGI. The CDR3 has 15 residues.

With respect to this clonotype: Likely a read error: the CDR3 ends without its conserved phenylalanine or tryptophan. The rearrangement links TRBV20-1 to TRBJ2-3, with 8 nucleotides matching TRBD2. From germline, CDR1 is DFQATT and CDR2 SNEGSKA (reference sequence). This CDR3 region has 16 residues. CDR3 sequence reads: CSASVPGLGKTDSQYV. The CDR3 region has the DNA TGCAGTGCTTCCGTCCCGGGACTAGGCAAAACAGATTCGCAGTATGTT.

A remark on this clonotype: At one of its ends the junction is not consistent with the germline gene, which may arise from a read error. The V and J genes are TRBV20-1 and TRBJ2-7; 16 bases fit TRBD2. The CDR3 has 22 residues. The germline gives CDR1 DFQATT, CDR2 SNEGSKA (reference sequence). CDR3 nucleotide sequence: TGCAGTGTCCTGTCCCCCCACCGGGTTGGGACTAGCGGGAGGGCCCTTCCTTACGAGCAGTACTTT. This codes for CSVLSPHRVGTSGRALPYEQYF.

A note on this clonotype: This may stem from a read error, because a much larger clone lies one nucleotide away. The chain has TRBV7-9 and TRBJ1-4; TRBD1 is a possible D gene (5 bases). Trimming removed 1 base from V and 13 bases from J, with 10 bases in between. CDR1 and CDR2 from the germline V gene are SEHNR and FQNEAQ (reference sequence). The CDR3 runs to 12 residues. This CDR3 is CASSLGGPLLFF. For the CDR3, the DNA is TGTGCCAGCAGCTTAGGGGGACCGTTACTGTTTTTT.

As to this clonotype: Germline is not matched at one junction end, which may reflect a read error. The CDR3 spells CVSSERSGRQDTQYF. As DNA, the CDR3 is TGTGTCAGCAGTGAAAGAAGCGGGAGACAAGATACGCAATATTTT. This sequence joins TRBV6-1 and TRBJ2-3; 8 nucleotides agree with TRBD2. Germline CDR1 reads MNHNS; CDR2 reads SASEGT. This CDR3 comprises 15 residues.

As concerns this clonotype: An end of the junction differs from the germline gene, which may be a read error. The chain carries TRBV6-6 and TRBJ1-1; D unclear. Germline assignment: CDR1 MNHNY and CDR2 SVGAGI (reference sequence). This CDR3 spans 13 amino acids. CDR3 protein: CPSSLDPAVEAFF. For the CDR3, the DNA is TGTCCCAGCAGCCTGGACCCGGCGGTTGAAGCTTTCTTT.

This clonotype appeared many times. The rearrangement uses TRBV28 and TRBJ2-1; no clear D gene. The CDR3 loop spans 13 amino acids. From germline, CDR1 is MDHEN and CDR2 SYDVKM. The V end lost 8 bases, the J end lost 2 bases, and 10 bases lay between the germline ends. In nucleotides, the CDR3 is TGTGCCAGCGGTGGGATCCCCTACAATGAGCAGTTCTTC. Translation: CASGGIPYNEQFF.

Worth noting for this clonotype: A junction boundary mismatches the germline segment, possibly from a read error. The J gene is TRBJ2-1, the V gene TRBV20-1; D gene unclear. The germline gives CDR1 DFQATT, CDR2 SNEGSKA (reference sequence). This CDR3 has 13 amino acids. The CDR3: CSDRGPTTIKQFF. The CDR3, as DNA: TGCAGTGATAGAGGTCCGACGACAATCAAGCAGTTCTTC.

In the case of this clonotype: A read error is likely, as this CDR3 ends without the conserved phenylalanine or tryptophan. The genes are TRBV20-1 and TRBJ2-1; D is unclear. In germline, CDR1 is DFQATT, CDR2 SNEGSKA (reference sequence). The CDR3 is 12 residues long. V dropped 2 bases and J dropped 10 bases, with 12 bases sitting between them. CDR3 residues: CSARTLVTEQFI. The CDR3, as DNA: TGCAGTGCTAGAACCCTAGTAACCGAGCAGTTCATC.

This clonotype was seen at least ten times. The rearrangement joins TRBV20-1 to TRBJ2-6; 8 positions agree with TRBD1. J lost 4 bases, V lost 7 bases, and 6 bases had no gene match. CDR1 and CDR2 (germline): DFQATT, SNEGSKA (reference sequence). The CDR3 contains 14 residues. Here the CDR3 reads CSGRRDRGANVLTF. The CDR3 bases are TGCAGTGGTCGGAGGGACAGGGGGGCCAACGTCCTGACTTTC.